Listed below are T cell receptor beta chains from one sample, sequenced in a study of regulatory T cells in long-lasting Graves disease. TCRdb re-called the multiplex PCR reads with MiXCR, one entry per CDR3 protein. The sample records 700,000 or so distinct CDR3 sequences, about 30% being singletons. Sample: peripheral blood mononuclear cells (PBMCs), taken when the disease was refractory, from a patient treated with antithyroid drugs. These receptors all come from a female donor with Graves disease. Both conserved end residues are part of each CDR3. D genes are given only for firm matches. Part of the rows lack a size; the others show once, few, many or a class for expanded clones.

size,J,D,V,DNA,CDR3
.,TRBJ2-3,.,TRBV11-2,TGTGCCAGCAGCTTGGAAAAGGGTAATACGCAGTATTTT,CASSLEKGNTQYF
.,TRBJ2-7,.,TRBV15,TGTGCCACCAGCACAAATAGACGGAGCTACGAGCAGTACTTC,CATSTNRRSYEQYF
.,TRBJ1-5,.,TRBV4-1,TGCGCCAGCAGCCAAGACTGGGGGAATAGCAATCAGCCCCAGCATTTT,CASSQDWGNSNQPQHF
many,TRBJ2-5,.,TRBV9,TGTGCCAGCAGCGTAACAGGAGATGGAGAGACCCAGTACTTC,CASSVTGDGETQYF
.,TRBJ1-1,TRBD1,TRBV2,TGTGCCACGATACCGGGACAGACTATCGAAGCTTTCTTT,CATIPGQTIEAFF
many,TRBJ1-6,.,TRBV28,TGTGCCAGCAGTGATCAGAGCTCCTATAATTCACCCCTCCACTTT,CASSDQSSYNSPLHF
.,TRBJ2-1,TRBD2,TRBV20-1,TGCAGTGCTAGAGAGGCTAGCGGGAGCTCCTACAATGAGCAGTTCTTC,CSAREASGSSYNEQFF
.,TRBJ1-2,.,TRBV29-1,TGCAGCGTTGAGACACGTATTGATATTGGGGTATATGGCTACACCTTC,CSVETRIDIGVYGYTF
few,TRBJ1-4,.,TRBV5-1,TGCGCCAGCAGCTTCCAGGGAGCTGAAAAACTGTTTTTT,CASSFQGAEKLFF
many,TRBJ1-5,TRBD1,TRBV28,TGTGCCAGCACTACTCGACAGGGATCGACTCAGCCCCAGCATTTT,CASTTRQGSTQPQHF
.,TRBJ1-5,.,TRBV20-1,TGCAGTGCTAATCACCAAATTAAGGGCAATCAGCCCCAGCATTTT,CSANHQIKGNQPQHF
.,TRBJ2-7,TRBD2,TRBV15,TGTGCCAACGCGGACGGCGGGAGGTTCCACGAGCAGTACTTC,CANADGGRFHEQYF
.,TRBJ1-1,.,TRBV19,TGTGCCAGTAGTATCTGGGGAACGGGGTTCACTGAAGCTTTCTTT,CASSIWGTGFTEAFF
few,TRBJ2-7,.,TRBV6-1,TGTGCCAGCAGTGTTACCAGGGACTCCTACGAGCAGTACTTC,CASSVTRDSYEQYF
.,TRBJ2-2,TRBD2,TRBV19,TGTGCCAGTAAATTGGGACTAGTCCCCACCGGGGAGCTGTTTTTT,CASKLGLVPTGELFF
few,TRBJ1-1,.,TRBV6-1,TGTGCCAGCAGTCGGGACGTAAAGAACACTGAAGCTTTCTTT,CASSRDVKNTEAFF
.,TRBJ1-4,.,TRBV19,TGTGCCAGTAGTATAGATCTGCAGGGCGGTGAAAAACTGTTTTTT,CASSIDLQGGEKLFF
many,TRBJ1-1,TRBD1,TRBV11-3,TGTGCCAGCAGCTTAAACAGGGGAGGCGAAGCTTTCTTT,CASSLNRGGEAFF
many,TRBJ1-1,.,TRBV12-3/TRBV12-4,TGTGCCAGCAGTTCGACATTATCCGACACTGAAGCTTTCTTT,CASSSTLSDTEAFF
.,TRBJ2-7,.,TRBV20-1,TGCAGTGCTAGGACTGAACAATACGAGCAGTACTTC,CSARTEQYEQYF
few,TRBJ1-2,.,TRBV6-1,TGTGCCAGCAGTGAAGGCCCGGGTAACTATGGCTACACCTTC,CASSEGPGNYGYTF
many,TRBJ1-1,.,TRBV6-2/TRBV6-3,TGTGCCAGCAGTTACTCTTCTTTGAACACTGAAGCTTTCTTT,CASSYSSLNTEAFF
few,TRBJ1-1,TRBD1,TRBV2,TGTGCCAGCAGTGTAGACAGGGGATTAACTGAAGCTTTCTTT,CASSVDRGLTEAFF
once,TRBJ2-7,TRBD1,TRBV20-1,TGCAGTGCTAGACCGGGACAGGGCGGGTACGAGCAGTACTTC,CSARPGQGGYEQYF
.,TRBJ2-5,TRBD2,TRBV7-9,TGTGCCAGCAGCTCCCTAGCGGGAGGGACCCAGTACTTC,CASSSLAGGTQYF
.,TRBJ2-5,.,TRBV6-2/TRBV6-3,TGTGCCAGCAGAGGGATAGAAGAGACCCAGTACTTC,CASRGIEETQYF
few,TRBJ2-5,TRBD1,TRBV2,TGTGCCAGCAGTGGCCGGGACAGGGGGCTTTTGGGGTCGGAGACCCAGTACTTC,CASSGRDRGLLGSETQYF
.,TRBJ1-1,.,TRBV29-1,TGCAGCGCTGGGGCGTGGGCGGCTGAAGCTTTCTTT,CSAGAWAAEAFF
.,TRBJ1-1,.,TRBV28,TGTGCCAGCAGCCAGGGACATATGAACACTGAAGCTTTCTTT,CASSQGHMNTEAFF
few,TRBJ1-3,.,TRBV19,TGTGCCAGTAGTCCCCGGGGACGGCCGTACTCTGGAAACACCATATATTTT,CASSPRGRPYSGNTIYF
many,TRBJ1-1,.,TRBV2,TGTGCCAGCAGTGTCGCGGGTTACACTGAAGCTTTCTTT,CASSVAGYTEAFF
.,TRBJ2-5,TRBD1,TRBV3-1,TGTGCCAGCAGCCAACCGACAGGGGGCCAAGAGACCCAGTACTTC,CASSQPTGGQETQYF
many,TRBJ1-4,TRBD1,TRBV12-3/TRBV12-4,TGTGCCAGCAGATCGACAGGACAGGGGTTGGTTTTT,CASRSTGQGLVF
few,TRBJ1-2,.,TRBV29-1,TGCAGCGTTGAGGGGACGGCAGGACGTTACGGTGGCTACACCTTC,CSVEGTAGRYGGYTF
.,TRBJ1-2,.,TRBV7-9,TGTGCCAGCAGCTTAGTCGAAGAATACTATGGCTACACCTTC,CASSLVEEYYGYTF
.,TRBJ1-2,.,TRBV30,TGTGCCTGGCCAGAGGGCTACACCTTC,CAWPEGYTF
.,TRBJ1-6,TRBD1,TRBV3-1,TGTGCCAGCAGCCAAGGGACAGGGCTTAATTCACCCCTCCACTTT,CASSQGTGLNSPLHF
few,TRBJ1-1,.,TRBV27,TGTGCCAGCAGTTTCTCACAATTGGTGAACACTGAAGCTTTCTTT,CASSFSQLVNTEAFF
few,TRBJ2-7,.,TRBV5-1,TGCGCCAGCAGCTTGGTCAGGGCAAGCGAGCAGTACTTC,CASSLVRASEQYF
.,TRBJ1-1,TRBD1,TRBV30,TGTGCCTGGGCGGGACAGGTTGAAGCTTTCTTT,CAWAGQVEAFF